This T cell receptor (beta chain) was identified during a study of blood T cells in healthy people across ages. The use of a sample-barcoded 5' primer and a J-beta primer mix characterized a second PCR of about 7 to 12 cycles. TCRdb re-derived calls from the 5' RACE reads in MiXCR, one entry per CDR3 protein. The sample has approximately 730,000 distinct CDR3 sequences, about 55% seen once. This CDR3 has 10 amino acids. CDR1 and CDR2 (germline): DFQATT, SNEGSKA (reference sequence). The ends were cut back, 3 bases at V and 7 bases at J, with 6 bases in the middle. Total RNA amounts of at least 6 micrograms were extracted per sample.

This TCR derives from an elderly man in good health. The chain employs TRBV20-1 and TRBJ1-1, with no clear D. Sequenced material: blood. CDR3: CSASLSEAFF. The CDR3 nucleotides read TGCAGTGCTAGTTTGAGTGAAGCTTTCTTT.